The sequence of this T cell receptor (beta chain) was determined in a study of TIL therapy for anti-PD-1-resistant metastatic lung cancer. The wider study: Most patients had lung adenocarcinoma; a few tumors were EGFR-mutant, two ALK-rearranged; half smoked currently or formerly. By whole-exome sequencing, median non-synonymous tumor mutation burden was more than 1.2 mutations per megabase.

General study findings and limits: Patients were highly selected, enriched for treatment-naive, never-smoker and oncogene-addicted cases.

As for time point: pre-treatment sample, taken before nivolumab and TIL therapy. Enrollment ran from 2017 to January 2020. CDR1 and CDR2 (germline): LNHDA, SQIVND (reference sequence). With 1 base removed from V and 5 bases from J, the gap between germline ends came to 7 bases. The CDR3 has 13 residues. Sequencing used immunoSEQ v3. Here immunoSEQ multiplex PCR was the method, and the copy in TCRdb shows in-frame clones only, minus some. The sample lists 9,500 to 15,000 clones; 80% were seen once. Sample share makes this clone medium-sized. Its specificity is not known. The TCR sequence derives from a person between 25 and 80 years old with non-small cell lung cancer. The chain links TRBV19 to TRBJ2-3, with D possibly being TRBD1 (6 bases). The sequencing here drew on blood, taken at baseline. The CDR3 bases are TGTGCCAGTAGTATAGGAGGGGGAGATACGCAGTATTTT. It specifies CASSIGGGDTQYF.